The sequence of this TCR beta chain was determined in a study of T cell responses to AZD1222 COVID-19 vaccine. Broader study findings: Donors were largely white British and mainly female; clonal diversity was possibly underestimated.

Pooling was applied to second doses at about 4 or about 12 weeks. CDR1 is SGHKS, CDR2 YYEKEE, per germline (reference sequence). Trimming took 4 bases from V and 3 from J, leaving 11 bases between them. This CDR3 contains 14 residues. On this clone: The antigen remains undetermined.

Libraries were prepared by immunoSEQ multiplex PCR; TCRdb keeps only in-frame clonotypes and omits some of them. The sample yields more than 65,000 clones, over 80% seen once. The V gene is TRBV5-5, the J gene TRBJ1-5; tentative D call: TRBD1 (5 bases). The source is an adult who received the AZD1222 COVID-19 vaccine. Specimen: peripheral blood, collected 28 days after the second AZD1222 dose. Written as DNA, the CDR3 is TGTGCCAGCAGCACGGGACCTTTCAATCAGCCCCAGCATTTT. Protein product: CASSTGPFNQPQHF.